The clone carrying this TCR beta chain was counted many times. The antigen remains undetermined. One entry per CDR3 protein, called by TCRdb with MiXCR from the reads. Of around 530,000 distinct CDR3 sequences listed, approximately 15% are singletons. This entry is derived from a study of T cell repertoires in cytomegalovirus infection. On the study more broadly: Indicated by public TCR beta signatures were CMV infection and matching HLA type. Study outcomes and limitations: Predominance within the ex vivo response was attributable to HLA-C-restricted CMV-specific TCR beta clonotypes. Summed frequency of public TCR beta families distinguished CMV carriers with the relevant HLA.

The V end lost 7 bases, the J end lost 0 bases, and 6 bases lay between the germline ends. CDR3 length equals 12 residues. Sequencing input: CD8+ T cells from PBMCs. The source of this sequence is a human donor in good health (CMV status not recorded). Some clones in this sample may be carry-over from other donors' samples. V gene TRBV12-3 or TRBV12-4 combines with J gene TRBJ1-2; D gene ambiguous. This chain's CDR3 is CASTRTNYGYTF. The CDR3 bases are TGTGCCAGCACCAGAACTAACTATGGCTACACCTTC.